This T cell receptor (beta chain) originates from a study of prognosis after radiotherapy for stage I lung cancer. Overall study context: Aged roughly 50 to 85 years, with a median of roughly 70 years, the patients were roughly 14 men and more than 5 women.

Researchers used two-round multiplex PCR to amplify TCR beta CDR3 starting from genomic DNA. Primers specific to each TRBV and TRBJ gene drove first-round PCR. TCRdb used MiXCR to reprocess the multiplex PCR reads, holding one entry per CDR3 protein. The repertoire includes more than 25,000 distinct CDR3 sequences, 25% to 40% of them detected once, and 30% to 40% sits in the top ten. CDR1 MNHNS and CDR2 SASEGT come from the germline V gene. The CDR3 length is 16 residues. V shed 2 bases and J shed 4 bases, with 14 bases lying between them. The TCR was taken from a donor over 45 with non-small cell lung cancer. V is TRBV6-1 and J is TRBJ1-4; D gene unclear. The sample was PBMCs, taken before or after stereotactic body radiation therapy (not recorded which). CDR3 DNA: TGTGCCAGCAGTGAATCAGATTCCGTCGGTAATGAAAAACTGTTTTTT. This sequence encodes CASSESDSVGNEKLFF.